The 13 T cell receptor beta chains presented below share a single source sample, sequenced in a study of cytomegalovirus exposure and HLA in healthy donors. PCR was performed using 60 Vbeta and 13 Jbeta primers. The repertoire was sequenced with immunoSEQ multiplex PCR; TCRdb's copy has only in-frame clones and lacks some. The data show about 120,000 clones, with 70% to 85% seen just once and over 2.5% held by the top ten. Sequencing was performed on PBMCs. The receptors originated from a woman in her 50s in good health and CMV-seronegative.

V gene TRBV9 combines with J gene TRBJ2-2; possibly TRBD2 for D (6 bases). The CDR3 consists of 15 residues. Germline V gene lookup returns CDR1 SGDLS and CDR2 YYNGEE. V lost 6 bases to trimming and J lost 5 bases, with 17 bases between them. CDR3 region: CASTGSAGRTGELFF. In DNA form, the CDR3 reads TGTGCCAGCACCGGGTCGGCAGGGAGGACCGGGGAGCTGTTTTTT.

The V call is TRBV28, the J call TRBJ1-4, with 9 nucleotides matching TRBD1. CDR3 length: 16 residues. V lost 4 bases and J lost 5; bases outside the gene matches: 8. Germline lookup yields CDR1 MDHEN and CDR2 SYDVKM. CDR3: CASSWEATGGNEKLFF. The DNA of the CDR3 is TGTGCCAGCAGTTGGGAGGCGACAGGGGGGAATGAAAAACTGTTTTTT.

This chain joins TRBV29-1 and TRBJ2-7, with 16 bases identical to TRBD2. Germline V gives CDR1 SQVTM, CDR2 ANQGSEA. The CDR3 has 14 amino acids. Trimming cost V 6 bases and J 7 bases; bases outside gene matches: 6. CDR3 amino acids: CSVGTSGRASEQYF. The CDR3, as DNA: TGCAGCGTGGGGACTAGCGGGAGGGCCAGTGAGCAGTACTTC.

V and J are TRBV13 and TRBJ2-4, with 13 bases identical to TRBD2. The ends lost 2 bases at V and 1 base at J; junction bases unmatched: 17. Germline-derived CDR1 and CDR2 are PRHDT and FYEKMQ (reference sequence). This CDR3 comprises 22 residues. The CDR3 nucleotides are TGTGCCAGCAGCTTAACTCGTCCTGGACTAGCGGGAGATGTAGGTGCCAAAAACATTCAGTACTTC. It codes for CASSLTRPGLAGDVGAKNIQYF.

The chain couples TRBV7-9 to TRBJ2-2; 9 nucleotides align to TRBD1. V lost 2 bases and J lost 4; bases outside the gene matches: 8. CDR1 is SEHNR, CDR2 FQNEAQ, per germline (reference sequence). The CDR3 loop spans 17 amino acids. The CDR3 DNA is TGTGCCAGCAGCTTATCTACAGGGGGCGTGGTCACCGGGGAGCTGTTTTTT. Encoded protein: CASSLSTGGVVTGELFF.

The chain couples TRBV11-3 to TRBJ2-7, with 11 positions matching TRBD2. V lost 5 bases to trimming and J lost 6 bases; unmatched junction nucleotides: 6. Germline loops: CDR1 SGHNT, CDR2 YENEEA. The CDR3 consists of 14 residues. The CDR3 sequence: CASSPTSGRVEQYF. CDR3 nucleotide sequence: TGTGCCAGCAGCCCCACTAGCGGGAGAGTCGAGCAGTACTTC.

The genes are TRBV7-3 and TRBJ2-3; 7 bases agree with TRBD2. The CDR3 sequence is 14 residues long. Germline V gene data show CDR1 as SGHTA and CDR2 as FQGTGA. The trim removed 3 bases at V and 4 bases at J, leaving 4 bases unmatched. The CDR3 spells CASSFREASDTQYF. In DNA, the CDR3 is TGTGCCAGCAGCTTCCGGGAGGCCTCAGATACGCAGTATTTT. Complete variable domain (other parts from reference TRBV7-3 and TRBJ2-3): GAGVSQTPSNKVTEKGKYVELRCDPISGHTALYWYRQSLGQGPEFLIYFQGTGAADDSGLPNDRFFAVRPEGSVSTLKIQRTERGDSAVYLCASSFREASDTQYFGPGTRLTVL.

The J gene is TRBJ2-4, the V gene TRBV4-2, with 9 bases aligning to TRBD1. V was pared by 3 bases and J by 6 bases, with 9 bases of the junction left unmatched. Germline V gene lookup returns CDR1 LGHNA and CDR2 YNFKEQ. CDR3 length equals 16 residues. For the CDR3, the DNA is TGTGCCAGCAGCCAGGCTGGCGCGGGACAGGGAAACATTCAGTACTTC. This gives the protein CASSQAGAGQGNIQYF.

The chain couples TRBV7-8 to TRBJ2-1; possibly TRBD2 for D (6 bases). From germline, CDR1 is SGHVS and CDR2 FQNEAQ. Between the trimmed V and J ends, which lost 2 bases and 5 bases, there was a span of 16 bases. The CDR3 spans 16 residues. The CDR3 reads CASSLFQEGEDNEQFF. CDR3 sequence (DNA): TGTGCCAGCAGCTTATTCCAGGAGGGCGAGGACAATGAGCAGTTCTTC.

The rearrangement uses TRBV28 and TRBJ2-3, with D possibly matching TRBD2 (7 bases). This CDR3 spans 15 amino acids. V was cut by 4 bases and J by 3 bases, with 14 bases left in between. CDR1 and CDR2 (germline): MDHEN, SYDVKM. This CDR3 is CASSSRGGATDTQYF. The CDR3 nucleotides are TGTGCCAGCAGTTCCCGTGGGGGGGCAACAGATACGCAGTATTTT.

The chain combines TRBV11-3 with TRBJ1-1, with TRBD1 as a possible D gene (5 bases). Trimming shortened V by 8 bases and J by 3 bases, and 13 bases separated the two germline ends. CDR3 length equals 13 residues. The germline V gene encodes CDR1 SGHNT and CDR2 YENEEA. CDR3 residues: CASSNWGDTEAFF. The DNA of the CDR3 is TGTGCCAGCTCTAATTGGGGGGACACTGAAGCTTTCTTT.

The V call is TRBV28, the J call TRBJ2-7, with TRBD1 matching 7 bases. The CDR3 spans 14 residues. The trim removed 3 bases at V and 3 bases at J, leaving 5 bases unmatched. Germline V CDR1 and CDR2: MDHEN, SYDVKM. The CDR3 loop reads CASSFGQADYEQYF. The CDR3 DNA reads TGTGCCAGCAGTTTTGGACAGGCCGACTACGAGCAGTACTTC. Complete variable domain (other parts from reference TRBV28 and TRBJ2-7): DVKVTQSSRYLVKRTGEKVFLECVQDMDHENMFWYRQDPGLGLRLIYFSYDVKMKEKGDIPEGYSVSREKKERFSLILESASTNQTSMYLCASSFGQADYEQYFGPGTRLTVT.

J is TRBJ2-1 and V is TRBV21-1; TRBD2 was called by the table and not checked on the DNA. TRBV21-1 is shown as a pseudogene. CDR3 size: 13 residues. The CDR3 sequence is CASSLRLLYEQFF. CDR3 bases: TGTGCCAGCAGCTTACGTTTACTTTATGAGCAGTTCTTC.